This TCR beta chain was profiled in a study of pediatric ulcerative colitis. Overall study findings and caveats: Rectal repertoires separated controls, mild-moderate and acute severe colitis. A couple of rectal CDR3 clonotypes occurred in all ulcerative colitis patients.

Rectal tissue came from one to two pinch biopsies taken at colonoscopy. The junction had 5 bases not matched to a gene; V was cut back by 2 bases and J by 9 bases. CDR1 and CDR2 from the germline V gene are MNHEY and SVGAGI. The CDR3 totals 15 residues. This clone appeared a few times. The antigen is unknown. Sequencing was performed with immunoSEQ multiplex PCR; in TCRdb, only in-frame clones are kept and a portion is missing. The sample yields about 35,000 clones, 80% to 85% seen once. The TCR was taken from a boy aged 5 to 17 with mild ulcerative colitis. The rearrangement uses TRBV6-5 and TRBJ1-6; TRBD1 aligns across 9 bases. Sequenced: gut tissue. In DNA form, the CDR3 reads TGTGCCAGCAGTTACACCGGGACAGGGCGTTCACCCCTCCACTTT. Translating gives CASSYTGTGRSPLHF.